Described below is a single T cell receptor beta chain sequence and its context. Measured with immunoSEQ multiplex PCR; TCRdb has only the in-frame clones, and not every one. The sample holds 61,000 or so clones, about 90% seen once. The sample comes from a study of control samples from healthy donors and cancer patients. This CDR3 contains 16 residues. V lost 0 bases and J lost 4; bases outside the gene matches: 6. The germline V gene has CDR1 LGHNA and CDR2 YSLEER. The clonotype was recovered from a man aged 60 to 69 with colorectal cancer. The sequenced sample consisted of PBMCs. The V call is TRBV4-3, the J call TRBJ1-3, with 7 bases identical to TRBD1. CDR3 DNA sequence: TGCGCCAGCAGCCAAGATCGACAGGGCGTGGGAAACACCATATATTTT. It translates to CASSQDRQGVGNTIYF.